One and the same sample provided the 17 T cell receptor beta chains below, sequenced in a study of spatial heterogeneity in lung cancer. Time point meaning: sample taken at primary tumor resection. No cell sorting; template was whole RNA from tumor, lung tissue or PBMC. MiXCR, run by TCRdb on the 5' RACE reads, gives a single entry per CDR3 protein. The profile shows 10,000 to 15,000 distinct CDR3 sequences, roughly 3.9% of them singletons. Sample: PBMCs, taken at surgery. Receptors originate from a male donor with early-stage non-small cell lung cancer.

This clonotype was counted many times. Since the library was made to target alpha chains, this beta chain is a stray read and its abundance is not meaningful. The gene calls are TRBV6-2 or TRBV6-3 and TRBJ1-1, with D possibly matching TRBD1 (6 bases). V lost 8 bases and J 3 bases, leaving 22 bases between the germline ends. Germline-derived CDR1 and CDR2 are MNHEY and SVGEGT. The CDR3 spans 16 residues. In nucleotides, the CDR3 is TGTGCCAGCCGTGCGGGGGGCAGAATCGTGGACACTGAAGCTTTCTTT. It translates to CASRAGGRIVDTEAFF.

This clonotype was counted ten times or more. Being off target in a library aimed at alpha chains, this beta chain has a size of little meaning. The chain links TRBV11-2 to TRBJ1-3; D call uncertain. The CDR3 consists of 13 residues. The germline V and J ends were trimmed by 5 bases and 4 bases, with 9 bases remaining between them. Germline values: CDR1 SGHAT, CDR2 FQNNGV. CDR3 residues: CASSPSPGNTIYF. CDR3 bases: TGTGCCAGCAGCCCCTCTCCGGGAAACACCATATATTTT.

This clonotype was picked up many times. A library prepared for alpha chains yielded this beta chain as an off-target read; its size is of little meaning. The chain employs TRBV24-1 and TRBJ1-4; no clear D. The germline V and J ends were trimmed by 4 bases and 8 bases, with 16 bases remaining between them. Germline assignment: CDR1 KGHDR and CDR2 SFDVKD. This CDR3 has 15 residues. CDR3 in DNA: TGTGCCACCAGTGACCCAGGAAGGGAGGGCGAAAAACTGTTTTTT. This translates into CATSDPGREGEKLFF.

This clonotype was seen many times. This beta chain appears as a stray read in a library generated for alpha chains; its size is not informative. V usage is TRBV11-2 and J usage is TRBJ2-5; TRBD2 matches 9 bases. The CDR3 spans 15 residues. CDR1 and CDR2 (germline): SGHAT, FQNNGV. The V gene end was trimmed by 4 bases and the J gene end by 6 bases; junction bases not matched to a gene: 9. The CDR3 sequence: CASSSSGARQKTQYF. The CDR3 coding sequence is TGTGCCAGCAGCTCTAGCGGGGCCCGCCAGAAGACCCAGTACTTC.

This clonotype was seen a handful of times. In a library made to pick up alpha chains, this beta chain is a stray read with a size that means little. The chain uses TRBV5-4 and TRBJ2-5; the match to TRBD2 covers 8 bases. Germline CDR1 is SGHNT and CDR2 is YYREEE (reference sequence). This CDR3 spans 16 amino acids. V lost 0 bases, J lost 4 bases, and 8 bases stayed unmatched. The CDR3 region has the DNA TGTGCCAGCAGCTTGGACGGTAGCGGGGCCGGAGAGACCCAGTACTTC. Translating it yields CASSLDGSGAGETQYF.

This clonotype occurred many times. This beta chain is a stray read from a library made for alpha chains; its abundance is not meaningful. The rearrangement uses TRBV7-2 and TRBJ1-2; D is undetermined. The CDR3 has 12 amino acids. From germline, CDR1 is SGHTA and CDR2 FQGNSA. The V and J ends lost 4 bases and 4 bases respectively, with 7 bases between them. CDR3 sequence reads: CASSSGFYGYTF. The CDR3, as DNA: TGTGCCAGCAGCTCAGGATTCTATGGCTACACCTTC. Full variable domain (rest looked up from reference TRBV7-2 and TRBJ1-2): GAGVSQSPSNKVTEKGKDVELRCDPISGHTALYWYRQSLGQGLEFLIYFQGNSAPDKSGLPSDRFSAERTGGSVSTLTIQRTQQEDSAVYLCASSSGFYGYTFGSGTRLTVV.

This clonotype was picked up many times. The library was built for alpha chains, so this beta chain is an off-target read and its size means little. CDR3 region: CASSKAGTGGIDTQYF. Here the CDR3 DNA reads TGTGCCAGCAGCAAAGCCGGGACAGGGGGTATAGATACGCAGTATTTT. The genes are TRBV7-2 and TRBJ2-3; 11 positions match TRBD1. CDR1 and CDR2 (germline): SGHTA, FQGNSA. V lost 5 bases and J lost 5; bases outside the gene matches: 9. The CDR3 runs to 16 residues.

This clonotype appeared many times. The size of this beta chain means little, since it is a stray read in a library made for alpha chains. CDR3 coding DNA: TGTGCCAGCAGTTTAGGCAGGCAGCAGTTCTTC. It translates to CASSLGRQQFF. V usage is TRBV12-3 or TRBV12-4 and J usage is TRBJ2-1; no firm D call. Trimming cost V 1 base and J 11 bases, with 6 bases left between them. This CDR3 has 11 residues.

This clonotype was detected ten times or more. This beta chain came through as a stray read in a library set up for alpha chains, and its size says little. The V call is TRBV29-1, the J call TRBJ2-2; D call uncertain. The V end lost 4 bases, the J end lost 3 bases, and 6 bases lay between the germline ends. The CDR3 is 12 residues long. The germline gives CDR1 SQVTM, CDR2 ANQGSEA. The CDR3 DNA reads TGCAGCGTTGTGTCAGACACCGGGGAGCTGTTTTTT. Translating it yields CSVVSDTGELFF.

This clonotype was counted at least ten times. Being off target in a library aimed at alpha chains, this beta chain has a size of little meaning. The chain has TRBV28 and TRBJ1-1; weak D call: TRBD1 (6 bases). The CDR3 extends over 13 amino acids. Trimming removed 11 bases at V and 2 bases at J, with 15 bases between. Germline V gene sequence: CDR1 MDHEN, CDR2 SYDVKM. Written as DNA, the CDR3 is TGTGCCGGACACTCAGGGGAAAACACTGAAGCTTTCTTT. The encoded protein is CAGHSGENTEAFF.

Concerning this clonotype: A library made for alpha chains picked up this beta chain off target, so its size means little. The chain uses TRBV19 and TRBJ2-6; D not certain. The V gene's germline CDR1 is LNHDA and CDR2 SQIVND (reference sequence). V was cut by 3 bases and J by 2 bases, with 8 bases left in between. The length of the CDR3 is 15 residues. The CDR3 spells CASSILRAGANVLTF. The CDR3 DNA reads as TGTGCCAGTAGTATCCTGAGAGCTGGGGCCAACGTCCTGACTTTC.

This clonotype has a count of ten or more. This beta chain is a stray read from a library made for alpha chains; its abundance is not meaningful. The CDR3 is CSARRGNTIYF. The CDR3 DNA is TGCAGTGCTCGGAGAGGAAACACCATATATTTT. The chain employs TRBV20-1 and TRBJ1-3; no firm D call. The V and J ends lost 5 bases and 4 bases respectively, with 6 bases between them. The germline CDR1 and CDR2 sequences are DFQATT and SNEGSKA (reference sequence). The CDR3 has 11 amino acids.

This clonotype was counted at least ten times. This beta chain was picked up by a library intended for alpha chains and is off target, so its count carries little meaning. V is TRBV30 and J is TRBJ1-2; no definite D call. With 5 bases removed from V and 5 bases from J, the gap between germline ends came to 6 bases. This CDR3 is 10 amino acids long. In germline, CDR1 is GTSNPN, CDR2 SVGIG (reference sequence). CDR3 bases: TGTGCCTGGGGCTATTATGGCTACACCTTC. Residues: CAWGYYGYTF.

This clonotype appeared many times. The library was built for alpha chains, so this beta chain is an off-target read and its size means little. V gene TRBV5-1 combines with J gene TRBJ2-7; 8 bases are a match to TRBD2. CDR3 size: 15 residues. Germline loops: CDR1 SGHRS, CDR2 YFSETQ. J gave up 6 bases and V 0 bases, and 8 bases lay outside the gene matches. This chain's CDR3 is CASSLVAGPTPEQYF. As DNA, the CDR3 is TGCGCCAGCAGCTTGGTAGCGGGACCAACACCCGAGCAGTACTTC.

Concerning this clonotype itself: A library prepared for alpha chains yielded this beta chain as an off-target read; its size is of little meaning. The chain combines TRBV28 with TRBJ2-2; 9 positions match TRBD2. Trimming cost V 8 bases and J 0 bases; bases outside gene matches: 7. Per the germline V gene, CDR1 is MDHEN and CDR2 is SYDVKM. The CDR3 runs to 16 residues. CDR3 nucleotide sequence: TGTGCCAGCGACCCGGCGGGGGGGGCGAACACCGGGGAGCTGTTTTTT. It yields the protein CASDPAGGANTGELFF.

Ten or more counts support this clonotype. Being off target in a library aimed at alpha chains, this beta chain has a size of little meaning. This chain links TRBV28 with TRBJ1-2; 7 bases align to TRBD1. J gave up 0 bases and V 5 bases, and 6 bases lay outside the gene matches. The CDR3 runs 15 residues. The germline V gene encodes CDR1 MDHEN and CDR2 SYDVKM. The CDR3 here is CASSRSGTANYGYTF. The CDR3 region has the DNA TGTGCCAGCAGTCGTAGCGGGACAGCTAACTATGGCTACACCTTC.

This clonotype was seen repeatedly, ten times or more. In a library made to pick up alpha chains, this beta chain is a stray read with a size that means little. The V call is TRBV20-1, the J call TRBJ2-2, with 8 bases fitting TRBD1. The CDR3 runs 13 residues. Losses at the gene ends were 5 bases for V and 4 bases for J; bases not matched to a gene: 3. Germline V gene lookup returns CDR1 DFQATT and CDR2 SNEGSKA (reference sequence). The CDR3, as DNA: TGCAGTGCTTCGACAGGGGCCACCGGGGAGCTGTTTTTT. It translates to CSASTGATGELFF.